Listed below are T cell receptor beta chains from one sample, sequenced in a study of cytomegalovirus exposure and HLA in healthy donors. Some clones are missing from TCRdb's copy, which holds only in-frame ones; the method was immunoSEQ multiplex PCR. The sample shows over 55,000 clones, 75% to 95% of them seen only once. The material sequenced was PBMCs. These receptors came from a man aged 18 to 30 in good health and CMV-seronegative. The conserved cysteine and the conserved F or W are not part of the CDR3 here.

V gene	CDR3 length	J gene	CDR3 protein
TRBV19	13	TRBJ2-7	ASSIGPSLAYEQY
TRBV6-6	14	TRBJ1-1	ASSYSTGGMNTEAF
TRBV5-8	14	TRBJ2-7	ASIDRGRLLFHEQY
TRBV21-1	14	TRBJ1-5	ASNPRRGRSNQPQH
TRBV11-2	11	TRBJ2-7	ASSLGTDYEQY
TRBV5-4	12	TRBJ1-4	ASSLKQGGEKLF
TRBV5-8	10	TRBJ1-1	ASSWGGGEAF
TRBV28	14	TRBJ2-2	ASSPIAGAGTGELF
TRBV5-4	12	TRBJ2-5	ASSLESREETQY
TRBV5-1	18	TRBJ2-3	ASSPRLAGGPVVRTDTQY
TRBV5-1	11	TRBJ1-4	ASSPLGLEKLF
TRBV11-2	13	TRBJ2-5	ASSLVRGERETQY
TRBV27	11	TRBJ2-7	ASAYRVYYEQY
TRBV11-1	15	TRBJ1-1	ASSLLDIQGQNTEAF
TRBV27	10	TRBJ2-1	ASSRVNNEQF
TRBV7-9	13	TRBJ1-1	ASSLDGGMNTEAF
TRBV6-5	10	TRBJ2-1	ASRTLVREQF
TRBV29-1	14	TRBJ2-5	SVEEREGLWGETQY
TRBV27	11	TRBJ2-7	ASRSGSIYEQY
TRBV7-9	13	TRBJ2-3	ASSYTSGGGDTQY
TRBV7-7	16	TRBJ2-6	ASSFGTAPYSGANVLT
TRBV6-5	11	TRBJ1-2	ASSYSGGVGYT
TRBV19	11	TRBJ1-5	ASRGQGVQPQH
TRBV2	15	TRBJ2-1	ASSIAISRGSVNEQF
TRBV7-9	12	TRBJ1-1	ASSRDSLNTEAF
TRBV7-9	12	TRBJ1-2	ASSLALNSYGYT
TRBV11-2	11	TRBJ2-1	ASSLGLNNEQF
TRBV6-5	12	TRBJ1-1	ASRGQGLNTEAF
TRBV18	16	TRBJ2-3	ASSLPGTSGVRTDTQY
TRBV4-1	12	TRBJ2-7	ASSSPGQGYEQY